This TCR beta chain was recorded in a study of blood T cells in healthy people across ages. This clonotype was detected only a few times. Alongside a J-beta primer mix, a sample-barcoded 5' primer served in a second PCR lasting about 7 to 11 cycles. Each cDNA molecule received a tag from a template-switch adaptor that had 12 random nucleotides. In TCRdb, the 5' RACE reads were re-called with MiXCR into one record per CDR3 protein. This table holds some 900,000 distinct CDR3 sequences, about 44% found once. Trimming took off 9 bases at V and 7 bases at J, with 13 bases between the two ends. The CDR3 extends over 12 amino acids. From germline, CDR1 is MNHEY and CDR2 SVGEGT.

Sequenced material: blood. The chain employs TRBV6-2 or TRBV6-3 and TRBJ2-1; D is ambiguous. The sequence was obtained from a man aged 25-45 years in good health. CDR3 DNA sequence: TGTGCCAGTCAGTTCGACGAGAATGAGCAGTTCTTC. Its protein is CASQFDENEQFF.